The 22 T cell receptor beta chains reported below all come from one sample, sequenced in a study of chemoradiotherapy in HPV16-positive cancers. Clones were read by immunoSEQ multiplex PCR, and TCRdb kept only the in-frame ones, dropping some. The sample holds some 19,000 clones, about 80% seen once. Source: blood, taken from a patient who underwent chemoradiotherapy. These TCRs come from a human donor with HPV-associated anogenital cancer.

This chain joins TRBV5-6 and TRBJ2-1; D unclear. The CDR3 sequence is 17 residues long. Germline V gives CDR1 SGHDT, CDR2 YYEEEE. Trimming pared 2 bases from V and 0 bases from J, leaving 15 bases between. In DNA form, the CDR3 reads TGTGCCAGCAGCTTCCCGACGGCGATCAGCTCCTACAATGAGCAGTTCTTC. This sequence encodes CASSFPTAISSYNEQFF.

The chain carries TRBV9 and TRBJ2-5; 7 nucleotides match TRBD2. V was clipped by 0 bases and J by 5 bases; unmatched bases: 4. Germline V lookup: CDR1 SGDLS, CDR2 YYNGEE. The CDR3 totals 14 residues. CDR3 loop: CASSVGPAGETQYF. As DNA, the CDR3 is TGTGCCAGCAGCGTAGGGCCAGCGGGGGAGACCCAGTACTTC.

The chain couples TRBV5-1 to TRBJ1-2; perhaps TRBD1 as D (5 bases). Between the trimmed V and J ends, which lost 4 bases and 5 bases, there was a span of 21 bases. From germline, CDR1 is SGHRS and CDR2 YFSETQ. The length of the CDR3 is 16 residues. The CDR3 sequence is CASSEALNQGGYGYTF. The CDR3 DNA follows: TGCGCCAGCAGCGAGGCCCTTAACCAGGGAGGGTATGGCTACACCTTC. Drawing the rest from reference TRBV5-1 and TRBJ1-2, the complete variable domain is KAGVTQTPRYLIKTRGQQVTLSCSPISGHRSVSWYQQTPGQGLQFLFEYFSETQRNKGNFPGRFSGRQFSNSRSEMNVSTLELGDSALYLCASSEALNQGGYGYTFGSGTRLTVV.

In this sample, this clone turned up once. The chain recombines TRBV5-4 with TRBJ2-3, with 15 bases aligning to TRBD2. The CDR3 consists of 19 residues. Losses at the gene ends were 4 bases for V and 1 base for J; bases not matched to a gene: 10. Germline V gene sequence: CDR1 SGHNT, CDR2 YYREEE (reference sequence). DNA for the CDR3: TGTGCCAGCAGCCGCGGTGGACTAGCGGGGGGGCGTGGCACAGATACGCAGTATTTT. It is translated as CASSRGGLAGGRGTDTQYF.

V gene TRBV6-1 combines with J gene TRBJ2-3, with a tentative D call TRBD1 (6 bases). The V gene's germline CDR1 is MNHNS and CDR2 SASEGT. Deletions cut 1 base from V and 0 bases from J, with 8 bases between. CDR3 length: 15 amino acids. CDR3: CASSEERGSTDTQYF. The CDR3 nucleotides read TGTGCCAGCAGTGAAGAGAGGGGGAGCACAGATACGCAGTATTTT.

This clone occurred once. The V gene is TRBV6-6, the J gene TRBJ2-7; D might be TRBD1 or TRBD2, each matching 6 bases. Trimming took off 1 base at V and 3 bases at J, with 13 bases between the two ends. The germline V gene encodes CDR1 MNHNY and CDR2 SVGAGI (reference sequence). The CDR3 consists of 15 residues. The CDR3 region has the DNA TGTGCCAGCAGTTACTTAGGGGGGTATAGCTACGAGCAGTACTTC. Its translation is CASSYLGGYSYEQYF.

The CDR3 region is CSAWDSHNEKLFF. CDR3 bases: TGCAGCGCTTGGGACAGCCATAATGAAAAACTGTTTTTT. The chain recombines TRBV29-1 with TRBJ1-4; the match to TRBD1 covers 7 bases. The germline V gene has CDR1 SQVTM and CDR2 ANQGSEA. CDR3 length: 13 amino acids. After removal of 7 bases from V and 4 bases from J, the junction contained 6 bases not matched to a gene. Complete variable domain (other parts from reference TRBV29-1 and TRBJ1-4): SAVISQKPSRDICQRGTSLTIQCQVDSQVTMMFWYRQQPGQSLTLIATANQGSEATYESGFVIDKFPISRPNLTFSTLTVSNMSPEDSSIYLCSAWDSHNEKLFFGSGTQLSVL.

This clone was counted a few times. The rearrangement uses TRBV7-3 and TRBJ1-1; tentative D call: TRBD1 (5 bases). In germline, CDR1 is SGHTA, CDR2 FQGTGA. V dropped 1 base and J dropped 9 bases, with 12 bases sitting between them. The CDR3 has 13 residues. The CDR3 loop reads CASSLSEGTKAFF. The CDR3 DNA is TGTGCCAGCAGCTTAAGTGAGGGGACTAAAGCTTTCTTT.

V gene TRBV27 combines with J gene TRBJ1-5, with D uncertain. Germline CDR1 MNHEY, CDR2 SMNVEV (reference sequence). The CDR3 is 14 residues long. V lost 0 bases to trimming and J lost 7 bases, with 10 bases between them. CDR3 in DNA: TGTGCCAGCAGTTTATCGGCCGGGATCCAGCCCCAGCATTTT. Translated, it gives CASSLSAGIQPQHF.

V usage is TRBV27 and J usage is TRBJ2-3, with TRBD2 identical over 7 bases. The germline V gene has CDR1 MNHEY and CDR2 SMNVEV (reference sequence). CDR3 size: 15 residues. The trim removed 8 bases at V and 2 bases at J, leaving 10 bases unmatched. CDR3 in DNA: TGTGCCAGCGGATTGCGGGACTACGACACAGATACGCAGTATTTT. Translated: CASGLRDYDTDTQYF.

V and J are TRBV25-1 and TRBJ1-1; possible D gene TRBD1, 5 bases. Germline V gene lookup returns CDR1 MGHDK and CDR2 SYGVNS. V gave up 9 bases and J gave up 2 bases, with 13 bases separating them. The CDR3 has 13 residues. Written as DNA, the CDR3 is TGTGCCAGTGCCTGGGGGGTAAACACTGAAGCTTTCTTT. This translates into CASAWGVNTEAFF.

The chain links TRBV29-1 to TRBJ2-7; D may be TRBD2 (7 bases). Germline loops: CDR1 SQVTM, CDR2 ANQGSEA. The CDR3 spans 15 residues. Deletions cut 5 bases from V and 1 base from J, with 18 bases between. The CDR3 region has the DNA TGCAGCGTTACGGGGAGGGGGGGCTTTTCCTACGAGCAGTACTTC. Its translation is CSVTGRGGFSYEQYF.

This clone showed up just once. This chain links TRBV19 with TRBJ1-2; 8 bases are a match to TRBD1. The CDR3 contains 15 residues. The V gene end was trimmed by 3 bases and the J gene end by 8 bases; junction bases not matched to a gene: 11. Looked up from germline, CDR1 is LNHDA and CDR2 is SQIVND (reference sequence). This chain's CDR3 is CASSIPRQGLGGYTF. In DNA form, the CDR3 reads TGTGCCAGTAGTATCCCCCGACAGGGGCTTGGGGGCTACACCTTC.

The CDR3 here is CASSLASADTQYF. CDR3 bases: TGTGCCAGCAGCCTGGCGTCTGCCGATACGCAGTATTTT. V is TRBV5-6 and J is TRBJ2-3; D gene uncertain. V lost 4 bases, J lost 6 bases, and 12 bases lay in between. The CDR3 consists of 13 residues. Germline assignment: CDR1 SGHDT and CDR2 YYEEEE.

The chain couples TRBV19 to TRBJ2-7; no reliable D call. The V gene lost 4 bases and the J gene lost 1 base, with 8 bases spanning the gap. Germline V CDR1 and CDR2: LNHDA, SQIVND (reference sequence). The CDR3 is made up of 13 amino acids. The chain's CDR3 is CASSSRRSYEQYF. The CDR3 DNA reads TGTGCCAGTAGTAGCAGGCGATCCTACGAGCAGTACTTC. The entire variable domain, with the rest obtained from reference TRBV19 and TRBJ2-7, is as follows: DGGITQSPKYLFRKEGQNVTLSCEQNLNHDAMYWYRQDPGQGLRLIYYSQIVNDFQKGDIAEGYSVSREKKESFPLTVTSAQKNPTAFYLCASSSRRSYEQYFGPGTRLTVT.

The CDR3 spells CASSLTGGTTEAFF. The CDR3 nucleotides are TGCGCCAGCAGCTTGACAGGGGGCACCACTGAAGCTTTCTTT. The rearrangement links TRBV5-1 to TRBJ1-1, with TRBD1 matching 9 bases. This CDR3 contains 14 residues. Germline CDR1 is SGHRS and CDR2 is YFSETQ. The V and J ends lost 1 base and 4 bases, in that order; junction bases with no gene match: 2.

The chain joins TRBV5-1 to TRBJ1-1, with D possibly TRBD1 on 5 matching bases. The V and J ends lost 1 base and 3 bases respectively, with 13 bases between them. CDR3 length: 15 residues. The germline CDR1 and CDR2 sequences are SGHRS and YFSETQ. Here the CDR3 reads CASSLHLWGDTEAFF. The CDR3 nucleotides read TGCGCCAGCAGCTTGCATCTCTGGGGGGACACTGAAGCTTTCTTT.

J is TRBJ2-3 and V is TRBV7-3; D unresolved. V gave up 4 bases and J gave up 2 bases, with 10 bases separating them. CDR1 and CDR2 (germline): SGHTA, FQGTGA. The CDR3 spans 14 residues. The CDR3 DNA is TGTGCCAGCAGCTCACACCCAACCACAGATACGCAGTATTTT. Translation: CASSSHPTTDTQYF.

This chain uses TRBV20-1 with TRBJ1-2, with a weak D call TRBD1 (5 bases). This CDR3 comprises 11 residues. Trimming removed 4 bases at V and 11 bases at J, with 14 bases between. Germline loops: CDR1 DFQATT, CDR2 SNEGSKA (reference sequence). The CDR3, as DNA: TGCAGTGCTATGACTCAGGACAAGTACACCTTC. This sequence encodes CSAMTQDKYTF.

This chain connects TRBV4-3 to TRBJ1-1; TRBD1 might be the D (5 bases). CDR1 and CDR2 from the germline V gene are LGHNA and YSLEER. Trimming stripped 0 bases from V and 4 bases from J, with 12 bases between. The CDR3 has 15 amino acids. The CDR3 region has the DNA TGCGCCAGCAGCCAAGAGGCCAGGGTGGGCACTGAAGCTTTCTTT. Its translation is CASSQEARVGTEAFF.

J is TRBJ2-1 and V is TRBV7-9; D possibly corresponds to TRBD2 (5 bases). The CDR3 runs to 15 residues. V lost 2 bases, J lost 7 bases, and 15 bases lay in between. Germline V gene data show CDR1 as SEHNR and CDR2 as FQNEAQ (reference sequence). The CDR3 DNA is TGTGCCAGCAGCTTATTCGCTAGTTCGGGGAATGAGCAGTTCTTC. Translated: CASSLFASSGNEQFF.

V gene TRBV5-4 combines with J gene TRBJ2-3; D remains ambiguous. The CDR3 sequence is 14 residues long. From germline, CDR1 is SGHNT and CDR2 YYREEE (reference sequence). The V and J ends lost 0 bases and 2 bases respectively, with 7 bases between them. This chain's CDR3 is CASSLEPHTDTQYF. In nucleotides, the CDR3 is TGTGCCAGCAGCTTGGAACCTCACACAGATACGCAGTATTTT.